The next 22 T cell receptor beta chains were all read from a single sample in a study of shared clonotypes between healthy human individuals. Sequencing was performed with immunoSEQ multiplex PCR; in TCRdb, only in-frame clones are kept and a portion is missing. The sample has 1,100,000 or so clones; 78% are singletons. Material: memory CD4+ T cells from PBMCs. Subset: CD45RA-negative fraction. The source of these receptors is a young man in good health. Some clones in this sample may be carry-over from other donors' samples.

The rearrangement joins TRBV18 to TRBJ2-2; no clear D. Trimming removed 1 base from V and 5 bases from J, with 11 bases in between. The CDR3 extends over 15 amino acids. Germline CDR1 is KGHSH and CDR2 is LQKENI. This CDR3 reads CASSPRLTETGELFF. CDR3 coding DNA: TGTGCCAGCTCACCACGCCTGACCGAGACCGGGGAGCTGTTTTTT.

The rearrangement uses TRBV2 and TRBJ2-1; 7 bases match TRBD2. The CDR3 totals 15 residues. The junction had 16 bases not matched to a gene; V was cut back by 8 bases and J by 9 bases. Germline loops: CDR1 SNHLY, CDR2 FYNNEI. Here the CDR3 DNA reads TGTGCCAGCGAAAGTCTCCGCGGGAGTCGGGCTGAGCAGTTCTTC. It codes for CASESLRGSRAEQFF.

This chain links TRBV28 with TRBJ1-5, with D uncertain. Between the trimmed V and J ends, which lost 8 bases and 0 bases, there was a span of 20 bases. The CDR3 sequence is 17 residues long. CDR1 is MDHEN and CDR2 is SYDVKM in the germline V gene. The CDR3 protein is CASGEGRNPYSNQPQHF. For the CDR3, the DNA is TGTGCCAGCGGGGAGGGCAGAAACCCTTATAGCAATCAGCCCCAGCATTTT. Based on the CDR3 plus reference TRBV28 and TRBJ1-5, the full variable domain is DVKVTQSSRYLVKRTGEKVFLECVQDMDHENMFWYRQDPGLGLRLIYFSYDVKMKEKGDIPEGYSVSREKKERFSLILESASTNQTSMYLCASGEGRNPYSNQPQHFGDGTRLSIL.

In its sample, this clone was seen once. The chain has TRBV28 and TRBJ1-3; possibly TRBD1 for D (6 bases). Germline V gene lookup returns CDR1 MDHEN and CDR2 SYDVKM. The V and J ends lost 5 bases and 7 bases respectively, with 18 bases between them. The CDR3 length is 15 residues. CDR3 bases: TGTGCCAGCAGTCCGGTCGGGGGGCAGAGGAACACCATATATTTT. Residues: CASSPVGGQRNTIYF.

The chain is built from TRBV28 and TRBJ2-5; tentatively, D is TRBD1 or TRBD2 (6 bases each). The germline V gene has CDR1 MDHEN and CDR2 SYDVKM. The length of the CDR3 is 14 residues. Trimming took 7 bases from V and 3 from J, leaving 15 bases between them. This CDR3 is CASNENGGEETQYF. In DNA form, the CDR3 reads TGTGCCAGCAACGAAAACGGGGGCGAAGAGACCCAGTACTTC.

The rearrangement joins TRBV4-2 to TRBJ2-6, with TRBD1 matching 7 bases. Germline V gene data show CDR1 as LGHNA and CDR2 as YNFKEQ. Trimming at V came to 3 bases and at J to 2 bases, leaving 1 base not matched to a gene. The CDR3 is 15 residues long. CDR3 nucleotides: TGTGCCAGCAGCCAGACAGGGACTGGGGCCAACGTCCTGACTTTC. Protein sequence: CASSQTGTGANVLTF.

The chain recombines TRBV6-5 with TRBJ2-7; D not certain. The CDR3 extends over 16 amino acids. Germline CDR1 and CDR2: MNHEY and SVGAGI. V lost 0 bases, J lost 2 bases, and 14 bases lay in between. Here the CDR3 reads CASSYSHNPRPYEQYF. The CDR3 DNA reads TGTGCCAGCAGTTACTCTCATAACCCCAGACCCTACGAGCAGTACTTC.

This clone was seen once. This chain uses TRBV6-1 with TRBJ1-5; unclear D gene. Germline V gene data show CDR1 as MNHNS and CDR2 as SASEGT. The V end was cut by 4 bases, the J end by 3 bases, with 10 bases between. This CDR3 contains 14 residues. CDR3 nucleotides: TGTGCCAGCAGTGTAGGTGCTCCCAATCAGCCCCAGCATTTT. This codes for CASSVGAPNQPQHF.

A single count supports this clone. The chain has TRBV5-1 and TRBJ2-7; 7 positions match TRBD2. CDR1 is SGHRS, CDR2 YFSETQ, per germline. V gave up 3 bases and J gave up 5 bases; unmatched junction bases: 8. The CDR3 covers 14 residues. CDR3 bases: TGCGCCAGCAGCTCGTTAGCGGGTTTGAACGAGCAGTACTTC. Translated: CASSSLAGLNEQYF.

V usage is TRBV5-1 and J usage is TRBJ2-4; 9 bases are shared with TRBD1. There are 14 residues in the CDR3. The V and J ends lost 3 bases and 6 bases, in that order; junction bases with no gene match: 4. CDR1 and CDR2 from the germline V gene are SGHRS and YFSETQ. CDR3 in DNA: TGCGCCAGCAGCTATGACAGGGGGTCAAACATTCAGTACTTC. Translated, it gives CASSYDRGSNIQYF.

About this clone itself: Other DNA sequences of this sample code for an identical CDR3. This chain connects TRBV27 to TRBJ2-5, with D perhaps TRBD1 or TRBD2 (7 bases each). The V end lost 6 bases, the J end lost 7 bases, and 9 bases lay between the germline ends. There are 11 residues in the CDR3. Germline lookup yields CDR1 MNHEY and CDR2 SMNVEV (reference sequence). The CDR3 reads CASSRGGTQYF. The CDR3 DNA reads TGTGCCAGCAGCAGGGGGGGGACCCAGTACTTC.

The V call is TRBV6-6, the J call TRBJ2-3; D possibly corresponds to TRBD2 (5 bases). Germline CDR1 is MNHNY and CDR2 is SVGAGI (reference sequence). V lost 8 bases to trimming and J lost 2 bases, with 11 bases between them. The CDR3 extends over 13 amino acids. CDR3 in amino acids: CASGILATDTQYF. The CDR3 DNA reads TGTGCCAGCGGAATCCTAGCCACAGATACGCAGTATTTT.

The chain is built from TRBV29-1 and TRBJ1-5; D call uncertain. CDR1 and CDR2 from the germline V gene are SQVTM and ANQGSEA. This CDR3 is built from 13 residues. With 6 bases removed from V and 0 bases from J, the gap between germline ends came to 9 bases. The chain's CDR3 is CSVLLSSNQPQHF. The DNA of the CDR3 is TGCAGCGTACTTTTGAGTAGCAATCAGCCCCAGCATTTT.

The J gene is TRBJ2-7, the V gene TRBV10-3; the match to TRBD2 covers 13 bases. V dropped 3 bases and J dropped 3; count of bases not matched to a gene: 2. CDR3 size: 15 residues. CDR1 is ENHRY and CDR2 is SYGVKD in the germline V gene. The CDR3 reads CAISDGTSGVYEQYF. The CDR3 nucleotides are TGTGCCATCAGTGACGGGACTAGCGGGGTCTACGAGCAGTACTTC.

V is TRBV6-5 and J is TRBJ2-7; TRBD1 matches 11 bases. Trimming at V came to 5 bases and at J to 1 base, leaving 4 bases not matched to a gene. Germline V gene data show CDR1 as MNHEY and CDR2 as SVGAGI. The CDR3 consists of 15 residues. For the CDR3, the DNA is TGTGCCAGCAGTCCCGGGACAGGGGGGTCCTACGAGCAGTACTTC. Amino acids: CASSPGTGGSYEQYF.

This chain connects TRBV6-5 to TRBJ2-7; 7 nucleotides agree with TRBD1. This CDR3 region has 15 residues. Germline loops: CDR1 MNHEY, CDR2 SVGAGI. V lost 6 bases, J lost 2 bases, and 10 bases stayed unmatched. CDR3 DNA: TGTGCCAGCAGGCTGAGGGGGCGAGGGGCCTACGAGCAGTACTTC. The encoded protein is CASRLRGRGAYEQYF.

The rearrangement links TRBV7-3 to TRBJ2-1, with unresolved D. Germline V gene lookup returns CDR1 SGHTA and CDR2 FQGTGA. CDR3 length: 16 residues. V was pared by 5 bases and J by 0 bases, with 14 bases between. This CDR3 is CASSPLGSSSYNEQFF. The CDR3 DNA follows: TGTGCCAGCAGCCCGCTCGGCAGCAGCTCCTACAATGAGCAGTTCTTC.

The chain links TRBV30 to TRBJ2-7; D is perhaps TRBD1 (5 bases). This CDR3 comprises 15 residues. Trimming shortened V by 4 bases and J by 6 bases, and 22 bases separated the two germline ends. The germline gives CDR1 GTSNPN, CDR2 SVGIG (reference sequence). CDR3 sequence (DNA): TGTGCCTGGACCCCAAGAGTTAGGGGAAGGAGCGAGCAGTACTTC. Protein sequence: CAWTPRVRGRSEQYF.

As DNA, the CDR3 is TGTGCCAGCAGTTACTCGGTAGCTACCTACGAGCAGTACTTC. This encodes CASSYSVATYEQYF. The chain combines TRBV6-5 with TRBJ2-7; D is undetermined. The V gene lost 0 bases and the J gene lost 2 bases, with 8 bases spanning the gap. The CDR3 contains 14 residues. The germline CDR1 and CDR2 sequences are MNHEY and SVGAGI.

This clone was counted at least ten times. The identical CDR3 is also encoded by other nucleotide sequences in the sample. V and J are TRBV18 and TRBJ2-3; TRBD2 might be the D (6 bases). Trimming cost V 3 bases and J 5 bases, with 9 bases left between them. Germline CDR1 is KGHSH and CDR2 is LQKENI. The CDR3 consists of 13 residues. The CDR3: CASSPGRRDTQYF. In DNA, the CDR3 is TGTGCCAGCTCACCGGGGAGGAGAGATACGCAGTATTTT.

Written as DNA, the CDR3 is TGCAGCACATGGGTGGGCACAGATACGCAGTATTTT. Protein product: CSTWVGTDTQYF. The chain links TRBV29-1 to TRBJ2-3; D is undetermined. The germline V gene has CDR1 SQVTM and CDR2 ANQGSEA. This CDR3 has 12 residues. V was pared by 8 bases and J by 1 base, with 10 bases between.

This rearrangement joins TRBV5-1 to TRBJ1-2; 10 bases are shared with TRBD1. V trimming: 4 bases; J trimming: 7 bases; junction bases outside the gene matches: 7. CDR1 is SGHRS and CDR2 is YFSETQ in the germline V gene. CDR3 size: 14 residues. CDR3 amino acids: CASSKDRGLAGYTF. The CDR3 DNA reads TGCGCCAGCAGCAAAGACAGGGGGCTTGCTGGCTACACCTTC.